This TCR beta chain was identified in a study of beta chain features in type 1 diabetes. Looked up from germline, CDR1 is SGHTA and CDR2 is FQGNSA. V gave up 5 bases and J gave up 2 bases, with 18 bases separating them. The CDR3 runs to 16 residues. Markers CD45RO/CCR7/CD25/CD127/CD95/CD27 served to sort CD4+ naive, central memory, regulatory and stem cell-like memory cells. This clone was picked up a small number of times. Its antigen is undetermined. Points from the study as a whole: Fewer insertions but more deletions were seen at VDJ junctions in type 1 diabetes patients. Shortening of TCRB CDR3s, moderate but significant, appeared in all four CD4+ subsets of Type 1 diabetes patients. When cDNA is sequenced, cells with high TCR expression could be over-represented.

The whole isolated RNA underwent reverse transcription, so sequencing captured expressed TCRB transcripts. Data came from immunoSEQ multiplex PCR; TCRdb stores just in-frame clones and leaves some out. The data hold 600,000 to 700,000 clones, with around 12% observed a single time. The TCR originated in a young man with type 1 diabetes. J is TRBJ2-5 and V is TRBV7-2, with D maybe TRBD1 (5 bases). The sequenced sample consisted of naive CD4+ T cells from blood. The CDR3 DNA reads TGTGCCAGCAGCAAGATCGGACACCTCAATCAAGAGACCCAGTACTTC. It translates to CASSKIGHLNQETQYF.